This is a list of T cell receptor beta chains from one sample in a study of cytomegalovirus exposure and HLA in healthy donors. TCRdb's table, derived via immunoSEQ multiplex PCR, lists solely in-frame clones and lacks some. The table has over 150,000 clones, under 90% seen once; the top ten hold 0.08% to 0.1%. Sequences were obtained from PBMCs. Receptor source: a boy aged 2 to 10 in good health and CMV-seronegative. Each CDR3 is given with its conserved first and last residue. The D gene is left open where the match is weak. Clone size appears in some rows only: once, few, many, or a class for an expanded clone.

clone_size,j_call,cdr3_length,d_call,v_call,cdr3_nt,cdr3_aa
NA,TRBJ2-6,17,NA,TRBV4-1,TGCGCCAGCAGCCAACCGGCGGCGCGCTCTGGGGCCAACGTCCTGACTTTC,CASSQPAARSGANVLTF
NA,TRBJ1-3,16,TRBD1,TRBV2,TGTGCCAGCAAATTCAACATCCGGGACAGGGGAAACACCATATATTTT,CASKFNIRDRGNTIYF
few,TRBJ2-3,15,NA,TRBV4-3,TGCGCCAGCAGCCGCCACATTTCTGCCTGGGATACGCAGTATTTT,CASSRHISAWDTQYF
NA,TRBJ2-7,13,NA,TRBV7-2,TGTGCCAGCAGCTTAGCGAGGGACTACGAGCAGTACTTC,CASSLARDYEQYF
NA,TRBJ2-1,13,TRBD2,TRBV6-5,TGTGCCAGCACCTTACGGGGGACTAGCGAGCAGTTCTTC,CASTLRGTSEQFF
NA,TRBJ2-7,14,NA,TRBV5-1,TGCGCCAGCAGCAGTACGGGTGAGTCGGTCGAGCAGTACTTC,CASSSTGESVEQYF
NA,TRBJ1-3,13,NA,TRBV10-3,TGTGCCATCAGTGACGCGGCAGGAAACACCATATATTTT,CAISDAAGNTIYF
NA,TRBJ1-1,14,NA,TRBV9,TGTGCCAGCAGCGGGAACCCAGGGTACACTGAAGCTTTCTTT,CASSGNPGYTEAFF
NA,TRBJ1-2,16,TRBD1,TRBV7-2,TGTGCCAGCAGCTTATGGACAGGGGGCATGAACTATGGCTACACCTTC,CASSLWTGGMNYGYTF
NA,TRBJ2-7,11,NA,TRBV6-1,TGTGCCAGTAGTAATAGCTACGAGCAGTACTTC,CASSNSYEQYF
NA,TRBJ2-3,14,NA,TRBV6-6,TGTGCCAGCAGTTACAGGGGTAGCACAGATACGCAGTATTTT,CASSYRGSTDTQYF
NA,TRBJ2-7,16,TRBD2,TRBV7-8,TGTGCCAGCAGCCCTACGAGACTAGCGGATACCTACGAGCAGTACTTC,CASSPTRLADTYEQYF
NA,TRBJ2-7,14,TRBD1,TRBV5-1,TGCGCCAGCAGCTCGGGACAGGCCCATTACGAGCAGTACTTC,CASSSGQAHYEQYF
NA,TRBJ1-1,17,NA,TRBV19,TGTGCCAGTAGTATAGATCCCGGAGACCCCTGGAGGACTGAAGCTTTCTTT,CASSIDPGDPWRTEAFF
once,TRBJ1-1,15,NA,TRBV19,TGTGCCAGTACCCGGGGGGGTACTTACTGGGTAAAAGCTTTCTTT,CASTRGGTYWVKAFF
NA,TRBJ1-2,14,NA,TRBV9,TGTGCCAGCAGCGTAGGCCCCCAGAACTATGGCTACACCTTC,CASSVGPQNYGYTF
NA,TRBJ1-4,14,NA,TRBV10-3,TGTGCCATCAGTGTAGCCCCGATCAATGAAAAACTGTTTTTT,CAISVAPINEKLFF
NA,TRBJ2-6,19,NA,TRBV7-9,TGTGCCAGCAGCTTTCCCCCAAGCGAGCCGATTTCTGGGGCCAACGTCCTGACTTTC,CASSFPPSEPISGANVLTF
NA,TRBJ1-2,12,TRBD1,TRBV25-1,TGTGCCAGCAGTGAACAGGGGGAGGGCTACACCTTC,CASSEQGEGYTF
NA,TRBJ2-5,16,TRBD2,TRBV11-2,TGTGCCAGCAGCTTATTTGTGGGGGGGTACCAAGAGACCCAGTACTTC,CASSLFVGGYQETQYF
NA,TRBJ2-1,15,NA,TRBV9,TGTGCCAGCAGCGTAGATGAGGGCTCCTACAATGAGCAGTTCTTC,CASSVDEGSYNEQFF
NA,TRBJ2-1,14,NA,TRBV6-5,TGTGCCAGCAGTTACTTCGGCCGGGACAATGAGCAGTTCTTC,CASSYFGRDNEQFF
NA,TRBJ2-3,16,NA,TRBV4-3,TGCGCCAGCAGCCAAACTGTAGTGCGAGGGACAGATACGCAGTATTTT,CASSQTVVRGTDTQYF
few,TRBJ2-7,15,TRBD2,TRBV7-9,TGTGCCAGCACCTTTTCCACTAGCGGGGGACACGAGCAGTACTTC,CASTFSTSGGHEQYF
NA,TRBJ2-7,16,NA,TRBV7-2,TGTGCCAGCAGCTTAGTAGGGGGACAGCGGGTCAGCGAGCAGTACTTC,CASSLVGGQRVSEQYF
NA,TRBJ1-2,13,NA,TRBV7-9,TGTGCCAGCAGCATAACGCGAACCTATGGCTACACCTTC,CASSITRTYGYTF
NA,TRBJ2-2,19,TRBD2,TRBV7-9,TGTGCCAGCAGCTTCGCGGGGGTAGCGGGGGGCCAGAACACCGGGGAGCTGTTTTTT,CASSFAGVAGGQNTGELFF
NA,TRBJ1-1,14,TRBD1,TRBV10-2,TGCGCCAGCACCCCGACAGGGTTAGGTGGTGAAGCTTTCTTT,CASTPTGLGGEAFF
NA,TRBJ2-3,17,TRBD2,TRBV5-4,TGTGCCAGCAGCTTGGGGACTAGCGGGGGGGCGCAGGATACGCAGTATTTT,CASSLGTSGGAQDTQYF
NA,TRBJ2-7,17,TRBD1,TRBV4-2,TGTGCCAGCAGCCAAGGTGGATTAAGGGACAGGACCTACGAGCAGTACTTC,CASSQGGLRDRTYEQYF
few,TRBJ1-1,15,NA,TRBV15,TGTGCCACCAGCAGAGGCGGAGCCCCGAACACTGAAGCTTTCTTT,CATSRGGAPNTEAFF
NA,TRBJ2-7,13,TRBD1,TRBV7-2,TGTGCCAGCAGCTTGGGACAGCCCTACGAGCAGTACTTC,CASSLGQPYEQYF
NA,TRBJ2-7,15,NA,TRBV2,TGTGCCAGCAGTGAGAGCTTTATCCGGGCCTACGAGCAGTACTTC,CASSESFIRAYEQYF
NA,TRBJ2-5,13,NA,TRBV5-1,TGCGCCAGCAGAGAACTGTTCCAAGAGACCCAGTACTTC,CASRELFQETQYF
NA,TRBJ2-5,14,NA,TRBV19,TGTGCCAGTAGTGCTCCAGGGATGGGGCAGACCCAGTACTTC,CASSAPGMGQTQYF
NA,TRBJ2-7,14,TRBD1,TRBV6-5,TGTGCCAGCAGGGGACAGGGAGGTCCCTACGAGCAGTACTTC,CASRGQGGPYEQYF
once,TRBJ2-3,15,NA,TRBV11-2,TGTGCCAGCAGCTTACGTAGGGGATTCACAGATACGCAGTATTTT,CASSLRRGFTDTQYF
NA,TRBJ2-2,12,NA,TRBV9,TGTGCCAGCAGCCCATTGTTCGGGGAGCTGTTTTTT,CASSPLFGELFF
NA,TRBJ1-1,14,NA,TRBV7-9,TGTGCCAGCAGCTTAGTCGGGCCGGGGGCTGAAGCTTTCTTT,CASSLVGPGAEAFF
NA,TRBJ2-1,13,NA,TRBV10-3,TGTGCCATCACAGCCGCAGGCTACAATGAGCAGTTCTTC,CAITAAGYNEQFF
NA,TRBJ1-3,8,NA,TRBV11-1,TGTGCCAGCAGCCCCCGGGGTTTT,CASSPRGF
NA,TRBJ1-5,14,TRBD1,TRBV5-8,TGTGCCAGCAGCTCAGGACAGGGCAATCAGCCCCAGCATTTT,CASSSGQGNQPQHF
few,TRBJ1-6,21,TRBD1,TRBV18,TGTGCCAGCTCACCACCGGCGACAGGGGGCGCAAAGGGCTCCTATAATTCACCCCTCCACTTT,CASSPPATGGAKGSYNSPLHF
NA,TRBJ1-6,15,NA,TRBV6-5,TGTGCCAGCAGTTACTCGATCGGAGCGGGTTCACCCCTCCACTTT,CASSYSIGAGSPLHF
NA,TRBJ2-7,11,NA,TRBV7-9,TGTGCCAGCAGCTCTGCCTACGAGCAGTACTTC,CASSSAYEQYF
NA,TRBJ2-7,15,NA,TRBV11-1,TGTGCCAGCAGCCAAACAGGTGGAGGGGCGGGGGAGCAGTACTTC,CASSQTGGGAGEQYF
NA,TRBJ2-3,15,TRBD2,TRBV4-3,TGCGCCAGCAGCCACCGCGGGGGGGTGGAAGATACGCAGTATTTT,CASSHRGGVEDTQYF
NA,TRBJ2-3,15,TRBD2,TRBV6-1,TGTGCCAGCAGTAGACAAGCGGGGGGCGCAGATACGCAGTATTTT,CASSRQAGGADTQYF
NA,TRBJ1-5,15,NA,TRBV5-6,TGTGCCAGCAGCTTTTATTCGGGGGGCAATCAGCCCCAGCATTTT,CASSFYSGGNQPQHF
NA,TRBJ1-1,13,NA,TRBV9,TGTGCCAGCAGCCCCCCCACAGACACTGAAGCTTTCTTT,CASSPPTDTEAFF
once,TRBJ1-4,13,NA,TRBV2,TGTGCCAGCATACGGGGAACTAATGAAAAACTGTTTTTT,CASIRGTNEKLFF
NA,TRBJ1-6,15,TRBD1,TRBV6-5,TGTGCCAGCAGTATACAGGGGGCTAGAGATTCACCCCTCCACTTT,CASSIQGARDSPLHF
NA,TRBJ1-1,14,TRBD1,TRBV2,TGTGCCAGCAGTGAGACAGGGGTTTGGACTGAAGCTTTCTTT,CASSETGVWTEAFF
NA,TRBJ2-7,16,TRBD2,TRBV7-8,TGTGCCAGCAGCGGGAGGGGCAGGGAGGGGACCTACGAGCAGTACTTC,CASSGRGREGTYEQYF
NA,TRBJ2-3,15,NA,TRBV6-5,TGTGCCAGCAGTTACTCCGTCCAGGGTACAGATACGCAGTATTTT,CASSYSVQGTDTQYF